One and the same sample provided the 9 T cell receptor beta chains below, sequenced in a study of STAT5B mutations in CD4+ large granular lymphocyte leukemia. Sequenced by immunoSEQ multiplex PCR; TCRdb stores in-frame clones only, minus some. Here the sample spans 30,000 to 40,000 clones, around 76% being singletons. The sequencing sample was made of CD4+ T cells from blood buffy coats. Receptors were obtained from a human donor in good health.

With regard to this clone: Since the CDR3 does not end with the conserved phenylalanine or tryptophan, this likely comes from a read error. V is TRBV2 and J is TRBJ2-7; D is perhaps TRBD1 or TRBD2 (5 bases each). The CDR3 is 18 amino acids. Trimming shortened V by 4 bases and J by 1 base, and 23 bases separated the two germline ends. Looked up from germline, CDR1 is SNHLY and CDR2 is FYNNEI. This CDR3 is CASSALASGPTVSYEQYS. Written as DNA, the CDR3 is TGTGCCAGCAGTGCATTGGCCTCGGGGCCGACCGTATCCTACGAGCAGTACTCC.

The chain has TRBV9 and TRBJ1-3, with unresolved D. V was pared by 0 bases and J by 5 bases, with 9 bases between. This CDR3 contains 14 residues. CDR1 is SGDLS, CDR2 YYNGEE, per germline. CDR3 DNA: TGTGCCAGCAGCGTAGGCGGAGGCAGAAACACCATATATTTT. It specifies CASSVGGGRNTIYF.

This clone was counted between two and nine times. The chain couples TRBV6-1 to TRBJ1-2; a weak D match, TRBD1 (6 bases). The CDR3 is 14 residues long. Trimming left V 0 bases short and J 2 bases short, with 7 bases between. Germline V gene sequence: CDR1 MNHNS, CDR2 SASEGT. The chain's CDR3 is CASSEARGNYGYTF. DNA of the CDR3: TGTGCCAGCAGTGAAGCGAGGGGGAACTATGGCTACACCTTC.

The chain links TRBV5-1 to TRBJ1-4, with 10 bases identical to TRBD1. This CDR3 contains 14 residues. In germline, CDR1 is SGHRS, CDR2 YFSETQ. V dropped 5 bases and J dropped 7; count of bases not matched to a gene: 5. CDR3 region: CASRADRGLEKLFF. CDR3 nucleotides: TGCGCCAGCAGGGCTGACAGGGGGCTTGAAAAACTGTTTTTT.

The CDR3 nucleotides read TGTGCCAGTAGTGGAGTTCGGGGGCAAGGGAACACTGAAGCTTTCTTT. Its protein product is CASSGVRGQGNTEAFF. The rearrangement joins TRBV19 to TRBJ1-1, with D perhaps matching TRBD1 (6 bases). From germline, CDR1 is LNHDA and CDR2 SQIVND (reference sequence). V lost 5 bases and J 1 base, leaving 17 bases between the germline ends. The CDR3 consists of 16 residues.

The chain recombines TRBV5-5 with TRBJ1-3; D is unresolved. The CDR3 runs to 18 residues. V was pared by 4 bases and J by 0 bases, with 20 bases between. Germline-derived CDR1 and CDR2 are SGHKS and YYEKEE (reference sequence). CDR3 sequence (DNA): TGTGCCAGCAGCCGGACTAGGATCGGCCCTCTCTCTGGAAACACCATATATTTT. The encoded protein is CASSRTRIGPLSGNTIYF.

The chain employs TRBV5-4 and TRBJ2-3, with TRBD2 as a possible D gene (5 bases). V was cut by 4 bases and J by 0 bases, with 12 bases left in between. The CDR3 is 15 amino acids. Germline CDR1 is SGHNT and CDR2 is YYREEE (reference sequence). CDR3 nucleotides: TGTGCCAGCAGCCTGCGAGGGTCTAGCACAGATACGCAGTATTTT. This sequence encodes CASSLRGSSTDTQYF.

This chain uses TRBV5-1 with TRBJ1-1, with 8 bases matching TRBD1. The CDR3 contains 15 residues. CDR1 and CDR2 (germline): SGHRS, YFSETQ. V was clipped by 0 bases and J by 2 bases; unmatched bases: 3. CDR3 nucleotides: TGCGCCAGCAGCTTGGGGCAGGGGGCAAACACTGAAGCTTTCTTT. This sequence encodes CASSLGQGANTEAFF.

V is TRBV19 and J is TRBJ1-1; D remains ambiguous. CDR1 is LNHDA, CDR2 SQIVND, per germline (reference sequence). Trimming cost V 7 bases and J 8 bases, with 14 bases left between them. The CDR3 extends over 12 amino acids. The chain's CDR3 is CASTPGRPEAFF. The CDR3 nucleotides are TGTGCCAGTACCCCCGGGCGGCCCGAAGCTTTCTTT.